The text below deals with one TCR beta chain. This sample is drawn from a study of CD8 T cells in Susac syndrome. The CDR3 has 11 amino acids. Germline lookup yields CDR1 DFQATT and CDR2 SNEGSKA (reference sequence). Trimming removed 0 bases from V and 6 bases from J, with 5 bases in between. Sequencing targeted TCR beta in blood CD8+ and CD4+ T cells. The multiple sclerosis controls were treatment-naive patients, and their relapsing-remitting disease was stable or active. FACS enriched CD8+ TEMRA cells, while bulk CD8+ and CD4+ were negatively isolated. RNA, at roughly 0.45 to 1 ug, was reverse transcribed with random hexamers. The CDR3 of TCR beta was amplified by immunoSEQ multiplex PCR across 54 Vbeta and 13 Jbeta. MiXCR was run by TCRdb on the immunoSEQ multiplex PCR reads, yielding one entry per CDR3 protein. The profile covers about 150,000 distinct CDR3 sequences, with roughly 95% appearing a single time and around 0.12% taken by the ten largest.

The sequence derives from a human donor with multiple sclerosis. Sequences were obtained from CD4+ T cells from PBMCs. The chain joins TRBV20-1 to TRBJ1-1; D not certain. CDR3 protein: CSARDLPEAFF. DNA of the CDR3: TGCAGTGCTAGAGATCTTCCTGAAGCTTTCTTT.